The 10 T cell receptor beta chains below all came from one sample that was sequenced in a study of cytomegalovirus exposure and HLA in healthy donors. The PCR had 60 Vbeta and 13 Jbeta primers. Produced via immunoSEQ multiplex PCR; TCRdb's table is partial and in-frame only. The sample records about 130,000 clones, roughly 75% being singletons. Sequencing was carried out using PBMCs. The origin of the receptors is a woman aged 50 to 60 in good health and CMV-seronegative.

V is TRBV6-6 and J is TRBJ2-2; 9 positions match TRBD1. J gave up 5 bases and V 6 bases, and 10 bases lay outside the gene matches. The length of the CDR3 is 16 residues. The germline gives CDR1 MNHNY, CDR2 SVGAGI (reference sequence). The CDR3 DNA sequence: TGTGCCAGCAGAAAATGGACAGGGGCAGGAACCGGGGAGCTGTTTTTT. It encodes CASRKWTGAGTGELFF.

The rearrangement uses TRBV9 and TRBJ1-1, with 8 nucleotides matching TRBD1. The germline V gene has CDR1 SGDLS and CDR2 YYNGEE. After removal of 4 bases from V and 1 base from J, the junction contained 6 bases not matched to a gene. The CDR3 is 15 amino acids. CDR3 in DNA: TGTGCCAGCAGCCTTAGGACAGGGTCGAACACTGAAGCTTTCTTT. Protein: CASSLRTGSNTEAFF.

CDR3 protein: CASSVLREETTGELFF. In DNA, the CDR3 is TGTGCCAGCAGCGTATTGAGGGAGGAGACCACCGGGGAGCTGTTTTTT. The chain employs TRBV9 and TRBJ2-2; TRBD2 is a possible D gene (6 bases). Germline assignment: CDR1 SGDLS and CDR2 YYNGEE. The CDR3 spans 16 residues. With 1 base removed from V and 4 bases from J, the gap between germline ends came to 14 bases.

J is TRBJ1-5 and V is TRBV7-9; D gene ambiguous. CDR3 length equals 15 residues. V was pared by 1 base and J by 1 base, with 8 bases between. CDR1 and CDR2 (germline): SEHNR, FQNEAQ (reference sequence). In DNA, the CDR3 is TGTGCCAGCAGCTTAGGACGAGCGAGCAATCAGCCCCAGCATTTT. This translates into CASSLGRASNQPQHF.

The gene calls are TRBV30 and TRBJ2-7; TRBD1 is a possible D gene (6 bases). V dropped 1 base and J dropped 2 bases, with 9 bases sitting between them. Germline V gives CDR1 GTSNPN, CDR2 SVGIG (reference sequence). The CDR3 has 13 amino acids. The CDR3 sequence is CAWSDGGTYEQYF. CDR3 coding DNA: TGTGCCTGGAGTGATGGGGGCACCTACGAGCAGTACTTC.

CDR3 nucleotides: TGTGCCAGCAGTTTGCCTAGCGGGAGGGAATACAATGAGCAGTTCTTC. This encodes CASSLPSGREYNEQFF. This chain connects TRBV27 to TRBJ2-1, with 12 positions matching TRBD2. The CDR3 contains 16 residues. Germline CDR1 is MNHEY and CDR2 is SMNVEV (reference sequence). J gave up 4 bases and V 3 bases, and 4 bases lay outside the gene matches.

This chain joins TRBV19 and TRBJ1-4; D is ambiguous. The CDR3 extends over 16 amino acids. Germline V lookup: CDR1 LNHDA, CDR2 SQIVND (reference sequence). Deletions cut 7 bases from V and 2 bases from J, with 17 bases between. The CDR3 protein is CASKGPARGTNEKLFF. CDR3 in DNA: TGTGCCAGTAAGGGTCCCGCCCGCGGGACTAATGAAAAACTGTTTTTT.

The CDR3 region has the DNA TGTGCCAGTACCCTCCGAGGTAGCGGGACCTCGGATGAGCAGTTCTTC. Protein: CASTLRGSGTSDEQFF. The chain links TRBV19 to TRBJ2-1, with TRBD2 matching 8 bases. CDR3 length: 16 residues. Germline CDR1 LNHDA, CDR2 SQIVND (reference sequence). V lost 7 bases, J lost 8 bases, and 16 bases stayed unmatched. Full variable domain (outside the CDR3, taken from reference TRBV19 and TRBJ2-1): DGGITQSPKYLFRKEGQNVTLSCEQNLNHDAMYWYRQDPGQGLRLIYYSQIVNDFQKGDIAEGYSVSREKKESFPLTVTSAQKNPTAFYLCASTLRGSGTSDEQFFGPGTRLTVL.

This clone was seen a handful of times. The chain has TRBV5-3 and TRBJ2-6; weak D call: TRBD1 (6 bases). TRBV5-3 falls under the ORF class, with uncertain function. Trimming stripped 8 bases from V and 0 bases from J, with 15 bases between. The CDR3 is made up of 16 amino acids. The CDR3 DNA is TGTGCCAGCCCATCGGGACAAAACTCTGGGGCCAACGTCCTGACTTTC. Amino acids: CASPSGQNSGANVLTF.

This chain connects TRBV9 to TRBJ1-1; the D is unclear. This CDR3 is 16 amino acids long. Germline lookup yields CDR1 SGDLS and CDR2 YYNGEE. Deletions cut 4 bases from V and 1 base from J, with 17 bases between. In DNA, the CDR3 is TGTGCCAGCAGCCCCACCGACGGGGTTCAGAACACTGAAGCTTTCTTT. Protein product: CASSPTDGVQNTEAFF.